This T cell receptor beta chain was retrieved from a study of human T cells and chemical hapten exposure. Described time point: pre-sensitization, week 0. Specified treatment: therapeutic diphenylcyclopropenone sensitization with weekly scalp DPC. Every patch test was put on after a blood sample was taken. As the library was built, unique molecular identifiers were attached to individual cDNA molecules. TCRdb passed the RACE reads through MiXCR, listing each CDR3 protein once. Here the sample spans fewer than 300,000 distinct CDR3 sequences, about 9% being singletons. Sequenced here: whole blood, sampled in connection with sensitization to the hapten diphenylcyclopropenone (DPC). This receptor was obtained from a woman aged 40 to 50 with alopecia areata. Some clones in this sample may be carry-over from other donors' samples.

The CDR3 reads CASSNGGGNEQYF. CDR3 coding DNA: TGTGCCAGCAGCAACGGGGGAGGTAACGAGCAGTACTTC. The genes are TRBV6-5 and TRBJ2-7; weak D call: TRBD2 (6 bases). The CDR3 loop spans 13 amino acids. Germline V gene data show CDR1 as MNHEY and CDR2 as SVGAGI. V was shortened by 6 bases and J by 5 bases, with 14 bases between the two germline ends.